These 21 T cell receptor beta chains were all obtained from the same sample, sequenced in a study of T cell repertoires in cytomegalovirus infection. TCRdb re-called the reads through MiXCR, storing one row per CDR3 protein. The profile shows nearly 700,000 distinct CDR3 sequences, roughly a third of them singletons. The antigens these receptors bind are not known. The sequencing here drew on cultured PBMCs, taken from culture after CMV antigen stimulation. Every receptor here comes from a human donor in good health (CMV status not recorded). Some clones in this sample may be carry-over from other donors' samples.

This sequence joins TRBV6-2 or TRBV6-3 and TRBJ2-2, with D perhaps TRBD1 (6 bases). V gave up 7 bases and J gave up 8 bases, with 20 bases separating them. The CDR3 is made up of 15 amino acids. Germline-derived CDR1 and CDR2 are MNHEY and SVGEGT. In DNA form, the CDR3 reads TGTGCCAGCACTCTACCGCAGGGGCATCGTGGGGAGCTGTTTTTT. Its translation: CASTLPQGHRGELFF.

In this sample, this clonotype turned up a few times. The chain carries TRBV28 and TRBJ2-1; D is perhaps TRBD2 (5 bases). The CDR3 spans 17 residues. Germline V gene data show CDR1 as MDHEN and CDR2 as SYDVKM. The V end was cut by 3 bases, the J end by 0 bases, with 15 bases between. For the CDR3, the DNA is TGTGCCAGCAGTTTCGCGGCCGCGGGCTACTCCTACAATGAGCAGTTCTTC. Protein: CASSFAAAGYSYNEQFF.

The chain employs TRBV6-2 or TRBV6-3 and TRBJ2-1; TRBD1 aligns across 9 bases. Trimming removed 6 bases from V and 8 bases from J; junction bases left unmatched: 11. CDR3 length: 15 amino acids. Germline V gene sequence: CDR1 MNHEY, CDR2 SVGEGT. The CDR3 is CASSRPGTGNDEQFF. In nucleotides, the CDR3 is TGTGCCAGCAGCCGTCCCGGGACAGGGAATGATGAGCAGTTCTTC.

This clonotype has a count of ten or more. The chain couples TRBV7-2 to TRBJ1-5; 7 bases align to TRBD1. The V gene's germline CDR1 is SGHTA and CDR2 FQGNSA. The CDR3 has 15 residues. Germline trimming cut 1 base from V and 6 bases from J; bases unmatched to any gene: 6. The CDR3 is CASSLGGDRAQPQHF. The CDR3, as DNA: TGTGCCAGCAGCTTAGGTGGCGACAGGGCTCAGCCCCAGCATTTT.

This clonotype has ten or more counts. The chain uses TRBV7-2 and TRBJ1-6; D ambiguous. The CDR3 extends over 15 amino acids. V was trimmed by 3 bases and J by 11 bases, leaving 17 bases between them. CDR1 and CDR2 from the germline V gene are SGHTA and FQGNSA. Written as DNA, the CDR3 is TGTGCCAGCAGCTTCGTTGAGGCCTCGAGGACACCCCTCCACTTT. Protein: CASSFVEASRTPLHF.

V gene TRBV29-1 combines with J gene TRBJ2-1; TRBD1 matches at 9 bases. Trimming cost V 1 base and J 7 bases; bases outside gene matches: 5. Germline-derived CDR1 and CDR2 are SQVTM and ANQGSEA. The CDR3 sequence is 14 residues long. This CDR3 is CSVEGGDRVNEQFF. Written as DNA, the CDR3 is TGCAGCGTTGAAGGAGGGGACAGGGTAAATGAGCAGTTCTTC.

The chain recombines TRBV6-2 or TRBV6-3 with TRBJ2-1; possibly TRBD2 for D (5 bases). V lost 10 bases and J 10 bases, leaving 26 bases between the germline ends. The V gene's germline CDR1 is MNHEY and CDR2 SVGEGT. The CDR3 has 15 amino acids. CDR3 nucleotide sequence: TGTGCCACCTTAACTAGACTGAGGCTGGACGAAGAGCAGTTCTTC. Protein: CATLTRLRLDEEQFF.

The chain joins TRBV2 to TRBJ2-1, with D perhaps TRBD1 or TRBD2 (7 bases each). The CDR3 has 14 amino acids. The germline CDR1 and CDR2 sequences are SNHLY and FYNNEI. V was trimmed by 6 bases and J by 6 bases, leaving 15 bases between them. The CDR3 is CASRGEGQTNEQFF. The DNA for the CDR3 is TGTGCCAGCAGGGGGGAGGGACAGACCAATGAGCAGTTCTTC.

This clonotype showed up just a few times. The chain recombines TRBV10-3 with TRBJ2-3; possibly TRBD2 for D (6 bases). V gave up 6 bases and J gave up 2 bases, with 9 bases separating them. CDR1 and CDR2 (germline): ENHRY, SYGVKD. CDR3 length equals 13 residues. The CDR3 spells CAISGSSTDTQYF. DNA for the CDR3: TGTGCCATCAGCGGGAGTTCCACAGATACGCAGTATTTT.

This clonotype was detected only once. The chain carries TRBV4-3 and TRBJ1-3; no definite D call. The CDR3 has 16 amino acids. Deletions cut 4 bases from V and 0 bases from J, with 13 bases between. Germline CDR1 is LGHNA and CDR2 is YSLEER. Here the CDR3 DNA reads TGCGCCAGCAGCCTAACCGAAAGCGGCTCTGGAAACACCATATATTTT. Its protein is CASSLTESGSGNTIYF.

Worth noting for this clonotype: One end of the junction varies from germline; a read error may be responsible. The chain recombines TRBV7-2 with TRBJ2-7, with D possibly matching TRBD2 (7 bases). The CDR3 totals 14 residues. CDR1 is SGHTA, CDR2 FQGNSA, per germline. CDR3 sequence reads: CASTLDGGLYEQYF. The CDR3 DNA reads as TGTGCCAGCACCTTAGACGGGGGGCTCTACGAGCAGTACTTC.

The chain uses TRBV7-6 and TRBJ2-7, with 10 bases lining up with TRBD1. Losses at the gene ends were 1 base for V and 4 bases for J; bases not matched to a gene: 7. CDR3 length: 16 residues. Germline loops: CDR1 SGHVS, CDR2 FNYEAQ. The CDR3 here is CASSLGGDRGGYEQYF. The CDR3 DNA reads TGTGCCAGCAGCTTAGGGGGGGACAGGGGCGGTTACGAGCAGTACTTC. The whole variable domain, filled in from reference TRBV7-6 and TRBJ2-7, reads GAGVSQSPRYKVTKRGQDVALRCDPISGHVSLYWYRQALGQGPEFLTYFNYEAQQDKSGLPNDRFSAERPEGSISTLTIQRTEQRDSAMYRCASSLGGDRGGYEQYFGPGTRLTVT.

The chain uses TRBV6-5 and TRBJ1-5; D gene ambiguous. This CDR3 comprises 13 residues. CDR1 and CDR2 (germline): MNHEY, SVGAGI. V lost 6 bases and J lost 1, with 7 bases in between. The CDR3, as DNA: TGTGCCAGCAGCGCGGTCAGCAATCAGCCCCAGCATTTT. Protein sequence: CASSAVSNQPQHF.

This clonotype occurred a few times. The CDR3 here is CASNDRTPVHNNEQFF. In DNA form, the CDR3 reads TGTGCCAGCAACGACAGGACACCCGTACATAACAATGAGCAGTTCTTC. The gene calls are TRBV2 and TRBJ2-1, with a possible D match to TRBD1 (6 bases). V lost 7 bases, J lost 5 bases, and 21 bases lay in between. Germline V CDR1 and CDR2: SNHLY, FYNNEI. This CDR3 is built from 16 residues.

The chain couples TRBV10-3 to TRBJ1-1, with 10 bases fitting TRBD1. The V and J ends lost 7 bases and 2 bases, in that order; junction bases with no gene match: 13. CDR3 length: 17 amino acids. From germline, CDR1 is ENHRY and CDR2 SYGVKD. The CDR3 region has the DNA TGTGCCATCACCCCCGGGACAGGGGTTTCATCCAACACTGAAGCTTTCTTT. Protein product: CAITPGTGVSSNTEAFF.

The chain carries TRBV7-8 and TRBJ2-5; no clear D. Trimming stripped 3 bases from V and 4 bases from J, with 18 bases between. The length of the CDR3 is 16 residues. Germline values: CDR1 SGHVS, CDR2 FQNEAQ. CDR3 sequence (DNA): TGTGCCAGCAGCTTCCCAGAAGACAAAATAGGAGAGACCCAGTACTTC. It yields the protein CASSFPEDKIGETQYF.

This chain uses TRBV12-3 or TRBV12-4 with TRBJ1-4, with a possible D match to TRBD1 (6 bases). V lost 6 bases and J lost 7, with 15 bases in between. The CDR3 is 14 amino acids. The CDR3 DNA is TGTGCCAGCAGAGTGTACAGGGCGTCTGAAAAACTGTTTTTT. It translates to CASRVYRASEKLFF.

This clonotype was observed a few times. The chain couples TRBV12-3 or TRBV12-4 to TRBJ2-7, with D possibly being TRBD1 (5 bases). Trimming cost V 3 bases and J 7 bases, with 16 bases left between them. CDR3 length: 14 residues. CDR3 in amino acids: CASSFQPGPREQYF. For the CDR3, the DNA is TGTGCCAGCAGTTTTCAGCCAGGGCCCCGGGAGCAGTACTTC.

The sample holds one count of this clonotype. The chain joins TRBV4-1 to TRBJ2-3, with TRBD2 identical over 12 bases. This CDR3 region has 18 residues. V was pared by 3 bases and J by 5 bases, with 12 bases of the junction left unmatched. The germline V gene has CDR1 MGHRA and CDR2 YSYEKL. CDR3: CASSQILAGGRIVDTQYF. CDR3 sequence (DNA): TGCGCCAGCAGCCAGATACTAGCGGGAGGCCGAATAGTAGATACGCAGTATTTT.

This clonotype came up a few times. The chain is built from TRBV12-3 or TRBV12-4 and TRBJ2-5, with D possibly called TRBD1 or TRBD2 (7 bases each). Between the trimmed V and J ends, which lost 2 bases and 5 bases, there was a span of 15 bases. The length of the CDR3 is 15 residues. The CDR3 here is CASSLIRGGSETQYF. The CDR3 nucleotides read TGTGCCAGCAGTTTAATCAGGGGGGGCAGTGAGACCCAGTACTTC.

This clonotype has just a few counts. The chain couples TRBV4-1 to TRBJ1-3; D gene unclear. Trimming took 0 bases from V and 0 from J, leaving 15 bases between them. Germline CDR1 reads MGHRA; CDR2 reads YSYEKL. The CDR3 extends over 18 amino acids. The CDR3 here is CASSQDSRTYHSGNTIYF. The DNA for the CDR3 is TGCGCCAGCAGCCAAGACTCCAGGACGTACCACTCTGGAAACACCATATATTTT.